The 27 T cell receptor beta chains reported below all come from one sample, sequenced in a study of CD8 T cells in ankylosing spondylitis. TCRdb reprocessed the 5' RACE reads with MiXCR, giving one entry per CDR3 protein. The sample shows fewer than 130,000 distinct CDR3 sequences, less than 25% of them seen only once. The sequenced material came from synovial fluid, either unsorted or a sorted T cell fraction (not recorded which). The receptors derive from a male donor with ankylosing spondylitis.

V is TRBV20-1 and J is TRBJ1-1; tentatively, D is TRBD1 (6 bases). The V gene's germline CDR1 is DFQATT and CDR2 SNEGSKA (reference sequence). Trimming removed 3 bases at V and 4 bases at J, with 12 bases between. The length of the CDR3 is 13 residues. Here the CDR3 reads CSASLQGGTEAFF. CDR3 bases: TGCAGTGCTAGTTTACAGGGTGGCACTGAAGCTTTCTTT.

This clonotype is categorized as medium-sized (0.01 to 0.1%). V usage is TRBV4-1 and J usage is TRBJ2-7; perhaps TRBD2 as D (5 bases). In germline, CDR1 is MGHRA, CDR2 YSYEKL. The CDR3 extends over 15 amino acids. The V end was cut by 0 bases, the J end by 3 bases, with 12 bases between. The CDR3 sequence is CASSQEAVTVYEQYF. The CDR3, as DNA: TGCGCCAGCAGCCAAGAAGCGGTTACCGTCTACGAGCAGTACTTC.

There are a few counts of this clonotype. The DNA of the CDR3 is TGCAGTGCTAGAGTGGCAGGCCCGATATCACCCCTCCACTTT. Amino acid sequence: CSARVAGPISPLHF. The chain couples TRBV20-1 to TRBJ1-6; D unresolved. The CDR3 has 14 amino acids. The germline gives CDR1 DFQATT, CDR2 SNEGSKA (reference sequence). V was cut by 1 base and J by 10 bases, with 14 bases left in between.

This chain connects TRBV12-3 or TRBV12-4 to TRBJ1-1; no reliable D call. V was trimmed by 7 bases and J by 0 bases, leaving 3 bases between them. The CDR3 extends over 11 amino acids. CDR3 sequence (DNA): TGTGCCAGCATGGTGAACACTGAAGCTTTCTTT. Its protein is CASMVNTEAFF.

This clonotype has a handful of counts. The chain has TRBV15 and TRBJ2-1; TRBD2 is a possible D gene (5 bases). The length of the CDR3 is 15 residues. V lost 1 base and J 9 bases, leaving 16 bases between the germline ends. The germline gives CDR1 LNHNV, CDR2 YYDKDF (reference sequence). The CDR3 sequence: CATSRAQATRGEQFF. The CDR3 region has the DNA TGTGCCACCAGCAGAGCTCAAGCAACTCGGGGTGAGCAGTTCTTC.

There are a few counts of this clonotype. The gene calls are TRBV5-6 and TRBJ2-2; D is uncertain. Germline CDR1 reads SGHDT; CDR2 reads YYEEEE. The CDR3 spans 16 residues. V lost 4 bases and J lost 1, with 14 bases in between. The CDR3 reads CASSPLESWNTGELFF. CDR3 bases: TGTGCCAGCAGCCCGCTAGAGTCTTGGAACACCGGGGAGCTGTTTTTT.

The rearrangement joins TRBV20-1 to TRBJ2-1, with TRBD2 matching over 10 bases. CDR1 is DFQATT, CDR2 SNEGSKA, per germline (reference sequence). The CDR3 extends over 14 amino acids. V lost 6 bases and J lost 3; bases outside the gene matches: 5. The CDR3 coding sequence is TGCAGTGCCCCTCTAGCGGGGGACTACAATGAGCAGTTCTTC. It yields the protein CSAPLAGDYNEQFF.

The chain recombines TRBV5-1 with TRBJ2-6, with 7 bases matching TRBD1. CDR3 length: 16 amino acids. The trim removed 5 bases at V and 1 base at J, leaving 6 bases unmatched. Germline CDR1 reads SGHRS; CDR2 reads YFSETQ. In DNA form, the CDR3 reads TGCGCCAGCAGTAGGGACAGCTTGTCTGGGGCCAACGTCCTGACTTTC. It yields the protein CASSRDSLSGANVLTF.

The chain has TRBV10-3 and TRBJ2-7, with TRBD1 identical over 7 bases. Trimming at V came to 4 bases and at J to 1 base, leaving 7 bases not matched to a gene. Germline CDR1 ENHRY, CDR2 SYGVKD. The CDR3 is 15 residues long. The DNA for the CDR3 is TGTGCCATCAGTGTAATCCCGGGACAGTCCTACGAGCAGTACGTC. Its translation is CAISVIPGQSYEQYV.

This rearrangement joins TRBV5-6 to TRBJ1-1; 9 positions agree with TRBD1. The CDR3 runs to 16 residues. Germline CDR1 and CDR2: SGHDT and YYEEEE. V was pared by 5 bases and J by 0 bases, with 8 bases of the junction left unmatched. The CDR3 loop reads CASRQTGQGMNTEAFF. The CDR3 nucleotides read TGTGCCAGCAGACAGACGGGACAGGGAATGAACACTGAAGCTTTCTTT.

The gene calls are TRBV20-1 and TRBJ2-4; a possible D gene is TRBD2 (5 bases). The CDR3 totals 15 residues. CDR1 DFQATT and CDR2 SNEGSKA come from the germline V gene (reference sequence). V was pared by 3 bases and J by 2 bases, with 14 bases between. The CDR3 loop reads CSASRDYLSKNIQYF. The CDR3 bases are TGCAGTGCTAGTCGTGACTACTTGTCCAAAAACATTCAGTACTTC.

The genes are TRBV27 and TRBJ1-5; the D is unclear. Germline V gene sequence: CDR1 MNHEY, CDR2 SMNVEV (reference sequence). The CDR3 is 14 residues long. Trimming stripped 4 bases from V and 5 bases from J, with 12 bases between. CDR3 protein: CASSSAGIDQPQHF. CDR3 sequence (DNA): TGTGCCAGCAGTTCTGCGGGGATCGATCAGCCCCAGCATTTT.

The chain recombines TRBV20-1 with TRBJ1-1; D unclear. The V end lost 3 bases, the J end lost 4 bases, and 15 bases lay between the germline ends. This CDR3 is built from 14 residues. The germline CDR1 and CDR2 sequences are DFQATT and SNEGSKA (reference sequence). The CDR3 region has the DNA TGCAGTGCTAGTCCCCCGATAAGTTTCACTGAAGCTTTCTTT. This translates into CSASPPISFTEAFF.

This CDR3 reads CASSGRRTGGPNTEAFF. The CDR3 DNA sequence: TGTGCCAGCAGCGGCCGTAGGACAGGGGGCCCGAACACTGAAGCTTTCTTT. This chain connects TRBV5-6 to TRBJ1-1, with 11 bases that match TRBD1. The CDR3 sequence is 17 residues long. Trimming at V came to 4 bases and at J to 1 base, leaving 9 bases not matched to a gene. CDR1 and CDR2 (germline): SGHDT, YYEEEE.

This rearrangement joins TRBV20-1 to TRBJ2-7; no firm D call. Trimming cost V 0 bases and J 3 bases, with 6 bases left between them. This CDR3 region has 12 residues. CDR1 and CDR2 (germline): DFQATT, SNEGSKA (reference sequence). The CDR3: CSARDGLYEQYF. The CDR3 nucleotides read TGCAGTGCTAGAGATGGGCTCTACGAGCAGTACTTC.

This rearrangement joins TRBV6-1 to TRBJ2-1; 8 bases align to TRBD2. This CDR3 contains 15 residues. V lost 4 bases, J lost 7 bases, and 9 bases stayed unmatched. Germline CDR1 reads MNHNS; CDR2 reads SASEGT. CDR3: CASSGDSGIQNEQFF. The DNA of the CDR3 is TGTGCCAGCAGTGGAGATAGCGGGATCCAGAATGAGCAGTTCTTC.

This clonotype was seen a handful of times. The CDR3 loop reads CASSLSGPSTDTQYF. The CDR3 DNA follows: TGTGCCAGCAGCCTCAGCGGGCCTAGCACAGATACGCAGTATTTT. The chain is built from TRBV11-3 and TRBJ2-3, with D perhaps matching TRBD2 (6 bases). The CDR3 runs 15 residues. CDR1 and CDR2 (germline): SGHNT, YENEEA. Trimming shortened V by 5 bases and J by 0 bases, and 12 bases separated the two germline ends.

J is TRBJ2-7 and V is TRBV10-3, with 8 bases matching TRBD1. The CDR3 has 16 amino acids. J was trimmed by 2 bases and V by 3 bases; bases with no gene match: 9. The germline V gene has CDR1 ENHRY and CDR2 SYGVKD. DNA for the CDR3: TGTGCCATCAGTGACGGGCCGCGACAGGGGACCTACGAGCAGTACTTC. Amino acids: CAISDGPRQGTYEQYF.

This clonotype was seen a few times. The V gene is TRBV7-8, the J gene TRBJ2-3, with 8 nucleotides matching TRBD1. The CDR3 spans 14 residues. V shed 7 bases, J shed 0 bases, and the junction held 3 bases outside the gene matches. In germline, CDR1 is SGHVS, CDR2 FQNEAQ. The CDR3 here is CASTRGLSTDTQYF. The CDR3 DNA is TGTGCCAGCACCAGGGGGCTCAGCACAGATACGCAGTATTTT.

The V call is TRBV10-3, the J call TRBJ2-1, with no clear D. Trimming shortened V by 5 bases and J by 1 base, and 12 bases separated the two germline ends. The length of the CDR3 is 15 residues. Germline CDR1 is ENHRY and CDR2 is SYGVKD. CDR3 nucleotide sequence: TGTGCCATCAGTAATTTCATCGTATCCTACAATGAGCAGTTCTTC. This translates into CAISNFIVSYNEQFF.

V gene TRBV7-6 combines with J gene TRBJ2-4; TRBD2 agrees at 11 bases. Germline CDR1 is SGHVS and CDR2 is FNYEAQ. This CDR3 spans 17 amino acids. After removal of 1 base from V and 3 bases from J, the junction contained 5 bases not matched to a gene. Written as DNA, the CDR3 is TGTGCCAGCAGCTTAGTAGCGGGAGGGCAAAGCAAAAACATTCAGTACTTC. Amino acids: CASSLVAGGQSKNIQYF.

This clonotype has a count of ten or more. The rearrangement links TRBV5-6 to TRBJ2-1; tentatively, D is TRBD2 (5 bases). There are 13 residues in the CDR3. Germline V lookup: CDR1 SGHDT, CDR2 YYEEEE. The V end lost 2 bases, the J end lost 7 bases, and 10 bases lay between the germline ends. CDR3: CASSFAEGNEQFF. Here the CDR3 DNA reads TGTGCCAGCAGCTTCGCCGAGGGTAATGAGCAGTTCTTC.

The rearrangement uses TRBV7-7 and TRBJ2-5; a weak D match, TRBD1 (6 bases). The CDR3 length is 15 residues. Germline values: CDR1 SSHAT, CDR2 FNYEAQ (reference sequence). V was trimmed by 5 bases and J by 2 bases, leaving 15 bases between them. CDR3 sequence reads: CASSRDAGVQETQYF. DNA of the CDR3: TGTGCCAGCAGCAGAGACGCAGGGGTACAAGAGACCCAGTACTTC. Drawing the rest from reference TRBV7-7 and TRBJ2-5, the complete variable domain is GAGVSQSPRYKVTKRGQDVTLRCDPISSHATLYWYQQALGQGPEFLTYFNYEAQPDKSGLPSDRFSAERPEGSISTLTIQRTEQRDSAMYRCASSRDAGVQETQYFGPGTRLLVL.

The sample holds a few counts of this clonotype. This chain joins TRBV2 and TRBJ2-2; a possible D gene is TRBD2 (5 bases). Trimming took off 7 bases at V and 6 bases at J, with 9 bases between the two ends. The CDR3 spans 12 residues. Germline CDR1 SNHLY, CDR2 FYNNEI. CDR3 protein: CASNPGAGELFF. The CDR3 nucleotides are TGTGCCAGCAATCCCGGGGCCGGGGAGCTGTTTTTT.

V is TRBV12-3 or TRBV12-4 and J is TRBJ1-3; TRBD1 matches at 11 bases. The length of the CDR3 is 17 residues. The V segment lost 5 bases and the J segment 0 bases; nucleotides outside the gene matches: 6. DNA for the CDR3: TGTGCCAGCAGTCCCCGGACAGGGGGCTCCTCTGGAAACACCATATATTTT. The encoded protein is CASSPRTGGSSGNTIYF.

This clonotype was recorded a few times. This chain joins TRBV5-1 and TRBJ1-1; a weak D match, TRBD1 (6 bases). From germline, CDR1 is SGHRS and CDR2 YFSETQ. With 4 bases removed from V and 6 bases from J, the gap between germline ends came to 22 bases. The CDR3 spans 16 residues. This CDR3 reads CASSDTGGYTDPEAFF. CDR3 in DNA: TGCGCCAGCAGCGATACCGGGGGCTACACTGACCCTGAAGCTTTCTTT.

The chain carries TRBV20-1 and TRBJ1-1; D unresolved. CDR1 and CDR2 (germline): DFQATT, SNEGSKA (reference sequence). The CDR3 has 10 amino acids. The V and J ends lost 3 bases and 8 bases respectively, with 7 bases between them. In DNA, the CDR3 is TGCAGTGCTAGCTTATTCGAAGCTTTCTTT. Its translation: CSASLFEAFF.